The present T cell receptor beta chain was sequenced within a study of tumor and adjacent non-tumor tissue in lung cancer. A modified ARM-PCR protocol with three rounds of nested PCR amplified TCRbeta. MiXCR, run by TCRdb on the multiplex PCR reads, gives a single entry per CDR3 protein. The table records about 110,000 distinct CDR3 sequences, about 61% of them present only once. RNA was extracted from bulk tissue without any cell sorting. The normal lung tissue was taken more than 3 cm from the tumor edge. To note about this clonotype: Germline and junction disagree at one end, which may indicate a read error.

Sequenced sample: distant non-tumor lung tissue. This receptor was taken from a man aged 60 to 69 with non-small cell lung cancer.

Here the CDR3 reads CASSLDRGCEKLLF. Here the CDR3 DNA reads TGTGCCAGCAGTCTCGACAGGGGGTGTGAAAAACTGCTTTTT. The gene calls are TRBV28 and TRBJ1-4, with TRBD1 matching 9 bases. This CDR3 region has 14 residues. Germline CDR1 and CDR2: MDHEN and SYDVKM. The full variable domain, in which reference TRBV28 and TRBJ1-4 provide the parts outside the CDR3, is DVKVTQSSRYLVKRTGEKVFLECVQDMDHENMFWYRQDPGLGLRLIYFSYDVKMKEKGDIPEGYSVSREKKERFSLILESASTNQTSMYLCASSLDRGCEKLLFGSGTQLSVL.